Below are 24 T cell receptor beta chains sequenced from a single sample in a study of CD4 and CD8 cells across lung adenocarcinoma regions. TCRdb independently ran MiXCR on the PCR reads; one entry per CDR3 protein. Of 7,500 to 9,000 distinct CDR3 sequences listed, 45% to 70% are singletons. Sequences were obtained from CD4+ T cells from the center of a lung tumor. The receptors were sampled from a female donor with lung adenocarcinoma. The CD4 and CD8 labels of this study may be unreliable.

This clonotype was counted many times. The CDR3 sequence is CASRELAGGLIEQYF. CDR3 DNA sequence: TGTGCCAGCAGAGAACTAGCGGGAGGTCTCATCGAGCAGTACTTC. The rearrangement uses TRBV6-2 or TRBV6-3 and TRBJ2-5, with TRBD2 matching over 12 bases. The DNA end is a closer match to TRBJ2-7, so the J assignment may be wrong. The germline V gene has CDR1 MNHEY and CDR2 SVGEGT. The CDR3 runs to 15 residues.

The chain combines TRBV6-1 with TRBJ2-5; tentative D call: TRBD1 (5 bases). TRBJ2-7 explains the end of the DNA better; the J call may be wrong. Germline CDR1 reads MNHNS; CDR2 reads SASEGT. The CDR3 length is 14 residues. CDR3 in DNA: TGTGCCAGCAGTGTCGGACATCAGACCTACGAGCAGTACTTC. Its protein is CASSVGHQTYEQYF.

In its sample, this clonotype is large. The chain recombines TRBV6-1 with TRBJ2-2; possible D gene TRBD2, 5 bases. The germline V gene encodes CDR1 MNHNS and CDR2 SASEGT. V shed 2 bases and J shed 6 bases, with 13 bases lying between them. This CDR3 region has 15 residues. The CDR3 region is CASSELAGWAGELFF. The DNA of the CDR3 is TGTGCCAGCAGTGAATTGGCGGGTTGGGCCGGGGAGCTGTTTTTT.

This clonotype is labeled medium-sized (0.01 to 0.1%). The genes are TRBV6-1 and TRBJ2-1; D remains unclear. The J call is in doubt because the DNA end fits TRBJ2-5 better. Germline loops: CDR1 MNHNS, CDR2 SASEGT. CDR3 length equals 11 residues. Written as DNA, the CDR3 is TGTGCCAGCAGTGAATCCGGGACCCAGTACTTC. It codes for CASSESGTQYF.

The chain couples TRBV7-2 to TRBJ2-5; 7 nucleotides line up with TRBD2. CDR1 is SGHTA and CDR2 is FQGNSA in the germline V gene. The V segment lost 5 bases and the J segment 5 bases; nucleotides outside the gene matches: 14. CDR3 length: 16 amino acids. The DNA for the CDR3 is TGTGCCAGCAGCCCAAATTTAGCGGGTGGGAGGGAGACCCAGTACTTC. It encodes CASSPNLAGGRETQYF.

In its sample, this clonotype is medium-sized (0.01 to 0.1%). The chain recombines TRBV27 with TRBJ2-1; no clear D gene. The germline V and J ends were trimmed by 5 bases and 4 bases, with 9 bases remaining between them. Germline assignment: CDR1 MNHEY and CDR2 SMNVEV (reference sequence). The CDR3 extends over 13 amino acids. CDR3 loop: CASSPSNYNEQFF. DNA for the CDR3: TGTGCCAGCAGTCCTAGTAATTACAATGAGCAGTTCTTC.

In the case of this clonotype: Just one base apart from a much larger clone, this may be a read error. The rearrangement uses TRBV27 and TRBJ2-1, with TRBD1 matching 12 bases. Germline trimming cut 2 bases from V and 13 bases from J; bases unmatched to any gene: 9. This CDR3 contains 15 residues. CDR1 is MNHEY, CDR2 SMNVEV, per germline (reference sequence). CDR3 protein: CASSLAGTGGAFQFF. Here the CDR3 DNA reads TGTGCCAGCAGTTTAGCCGGGACAGGGGGCGCGTTTCAGTTCTTC.

The sample holds many counts of this clonotype. The rearrangement links TRBV6-5 to TRBJ1-1; the D is unclear. The germline gives CDR1 MNHEY, CDR2 SVGAGI. V shed 0 bases and J shed 2 bases, with 4 bases lying between them. The CDR3 contains 13 residues. The CDR3 loop reads CASSYSHNTEAFF. CDR3 bases: TGTGCCAGCAGTTACTCCCACAACACTGAAGCTTTCTTT.

V gene TRBV6-5 combines with J gene TRBJ2-1; 7 bases are shared with TRBD2. The CDR3 has 16 residues. V lost 4 bases, J lost 3 bases, and 9 bases stayed unmatched. Germline CDR1 MNHEY, CDR2 SVGAGI. The CDR3 region is CASSSLTSRNYNEQFF. CDR3 coding DNA: TGTGCCAGCAGTTCCCTGACTAGCCGAAACTACAATGAGCAGTTCTTC.

The chain couples TRBV6-1 to TRBJ1-2, with a weak D call TRBD1 (5 bases). CDR1 is MNHNS and CDR2 is SASEGT in the germline V gene. V was cut by 2 bases and J by 8 bases, with 9 bases left in between. There are 12 residues in the CDR3. The CDR3 loop is CASSEQGIGYTF. The CDR3 DNA follows: TGTGCCAGCAGTGAACAGGGCATAGGCTACACCTTC.

In the case of this clonotype: One end of the junction varies from germline; a read error may be responsible. In DNA form, the CDR3 reads TGTGCCAGCAGTGAATTCGGTAGCGGGAGGGGAGCAGATACGCAGTATTTC. Residues: CASSEFGSGRGADTQYF. The chain combines TRBV25-1 with TRBJ2-3; TRBD2 aligns across 11 bases. The CDR3 has 17 residues. CDR1 and CDR2 (germline): MGHDK, SYGVNS. Filled out from reference TRBV25-1 and TRBJ2-3, the complete variable domain reads EADIYQTPRYLVIGTGKKITLECSQTMGHDKMYWYQQDPGMELHLIHYSYGVNSTEKGDLSSESTVSRIRTEHFPLTLESARPSHTSQYLCASSEFGSGRGADTQYFGPGTRLTVL.

The chain links TRBV3-1 to TRBJ2-1; D call uncertain. Germline V lookup: CDR1 LGHDT, CDR2 YNNKEL (reference sequence). The CDR3 extends over 12 amino acids. V shed 4 bases and J shed 9 bases, with 10 bases lying between them. CDR3 residues: CASSPYMGEQFF. The CDR3 DNA follows: TGTGCCAGCAGCCCCTACATGGGTGAGCAGTTCTTC.

This chain links TRBV27 with TRBJ1-2; D is uncertain. Germline CDR1 and CDR2: MNHEY and SMNVEV (reference sequence). The length of the CDR3 is 13 residues. V lost 6 bases, J lost 5 bases, and 13 bases lay in between. The CDR3: CASRASLGYGYTF. The CDR3 DNA reads TGTGCCAGCAGGGCGAGTCTTGGATATGGCTACACCTTC.

The chain recombines TRBV6-1 with TRBJ2-1; TRBD2 agrees at 9 bases. This CDR3 contains 15 residues. Germline V gives CDR1 MNHNS, CDR2 SASEGT. The V segment lost 6 bases and the J segment 8 bases; nucleotides outside the gene matches: 11. The CDR3 protein is CASRLLAGVGYEQFF. Written as DNA, the CDR3 is TGTGCCAGCAGGCTTTTAGCGGGAGTTGGCTATGAGCAGTTCTTC.

The rearrangement links TRBV6-1 to TRBJ2-1; TRBD2 agrees at 9 bases. The end of the DNA fits TRBJ2-7 better, so the J call may be wrong. Per germline, CDR1 MNHNS and CDR2 SASEGT. The CDR3 covers 15 residues. The CDR3 loop reads CASSDSGSASYEQYF. The CDR3 region has the DNA TGTGCCAGCAGTGATAGCGGGAGTGCGAGCTACGAGCAGTACTTC.

The CDR3 loop reads CASSPYRGSSGNTIYF. CDR3 nucleotide sequence: TGTGCCAGCAGTCCCTACAGGGGAAGCTCTGGAAACACCATATATTTT. This chain connects TRBV28 to TRBJ1-3, with 7 bases that match TRBD1. The CDR3 sequence is 16 residues long. V gave up 5 bases and J gave up 0 bases; unmatched junction bases: 7. In germline, CDR1 is MDHEN, CDR2 SYDVKM.

This clonotype has only a few counts. The rearrangement uses TRBV6-5 and TRBJ2-5; tentative D call: TRBD1 (6 bases). This CDR3 spans 13 amino acids. Between the trimmed V and J ends, which lost 0 bases and 11 bases, there was a span of 13 bases. Germline assignment: CDR1 MNHEY and CDR2 SVGAGI. The CDR3 sequence is CASSYSQGLEQYF. In DNA, the CDR3 is TGTGCCAGCAGTTACTCCCAGGGGCTTGAGCAGTACTTC.

At least ten counts were recorded for this clonotype. The rearrangement links TRBV6-2 or TRBV6-3 to TRBJ2-7; D not resolved. V was clipped by 3 bases and J by 1 base, with 13 bases between them. Per germline, CDR1 MNHEY and CDR2 SVGEGT. CDR3 size: 15 residues. The chain's CDR3 is CASSYRVGKSYEQYF. CDR3 coding DNA: TGTGCCAGCAGTTATCGAGTAGGGAAGTCCTACGAGCAGTACTTC.

This clonotype is termed medium-sized. This chain uses TRBV6-2 or TRBV6-3 with TRBJ2-1; no clear D gene. The CDR3 runs to 16 residues. Germline V gives CDR1 MNHEY, CDR2 SVGEGT. The germline V and J ends were trimmed by 4 bases and 0 bases, with 13 bases remaining between them. In DNA, the CDR3 is TGTGCCAGCAGTTCCGCCGGGCTGAGCTCCTACAATGAGCAGTTCTTC. Protein product: CASSSAGLSSYNEQFF.

The chain uses TRBV6-4 and TRBJ1-1; D might be TRBD1 (5 bases). Germline V CDR1 and CDR2: MRHNA, SNTAGT. The V and J ends lost 6 bases and 5 bases respectively, with 13 bases between them. The CDR3 has 13 residues. The CDR3 reads CASSAEEGTEAFF. DNA of the CDR3: TGTGCCAGCAGCGCTGAGGAGGGGACTGAAGCTTTCTTT.

By share of the sample, this clonotype is medium-sized (0.01 to 0.1%). The V and J genes are TRBV7-2 and TRBJ2-3, with D maybe TRBD1 (6 bases). V was cut by 1 base and J by 4 bases, with 9 bases left in between. Germline lookup yields CDR1 SGHTA and CDR2 FQGNSA. CDR3 length: 14 amino acids. DNA for the CDR3: TGTGCCAGCAGCTTAGATCAGGGGTCAGATACGCAGTATTTT. Protein product: CASSLDQGSDTQYF.

This chain joins TRBV12-3 or TRBV12-4 and TRBJ2-1; TRBD2 agrees at 7 bases. This CDR3 is 14 amino acids long. V lost 6 bases to trimming and J lost 8 bases; unmatched junction nucleotides: 10. In DNA, the CDR3 is TGTGCCAGCAGACCTGCGGGGGATCGGTATGAGCAGTTCTTC. Its translation: CASRPAGDRYEQFF.

As to this clonotype: Germline and junction disagree at one end, which may indicate a read error. V usage is TRBV10-3 and J usage is TRBJ2-3; D gene unclear. The CDR3 spans 14 residues. CDR1 ENHRY and CDR2 SYGVKD come from the germline V gene. The CDR3 spells CATRRAGDTDTQYF. CDR3 DNA: TGTGCCACCCGACGAGCCGGTGACACAGATACGCAGTATTTC.

In the case of this clonotype: Compared with germline, one end of the junction differs, possibly owing to a read error. The chain combines TRBV27 with TRBJ2-5; TRBD2 matches 8 bases. Germline V gene data show CDR1 as MNHEY and CDR2 as SMNVEV (reference sequence). This CDR3 region has 16 residues. The CDR3 sequence: CASRGRGAGGQETQYF. CDR3 DNA sequence: TGTGCCAGCAGGGGTCGAGGGGCGGGGGGCCAAGAGACCCAGTATTTC.